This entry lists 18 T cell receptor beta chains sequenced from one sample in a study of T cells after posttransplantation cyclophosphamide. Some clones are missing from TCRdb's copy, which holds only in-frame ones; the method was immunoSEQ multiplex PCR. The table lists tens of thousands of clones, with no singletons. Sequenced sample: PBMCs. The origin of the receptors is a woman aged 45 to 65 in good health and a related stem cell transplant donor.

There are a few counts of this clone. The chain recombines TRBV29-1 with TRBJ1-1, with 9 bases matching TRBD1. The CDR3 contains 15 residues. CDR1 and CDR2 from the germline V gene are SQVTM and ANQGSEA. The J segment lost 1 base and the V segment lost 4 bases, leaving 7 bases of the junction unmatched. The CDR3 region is CSVGGGQGWNTEAFF. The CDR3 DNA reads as TGCAGCGTTGGAGGGGGACAGGGCTGGAACACTGAAGCTTTCTTT.

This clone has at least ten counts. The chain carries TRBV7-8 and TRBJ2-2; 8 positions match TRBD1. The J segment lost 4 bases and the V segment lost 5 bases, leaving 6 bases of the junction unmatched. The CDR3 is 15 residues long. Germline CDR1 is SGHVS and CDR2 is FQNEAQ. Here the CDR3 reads CASSHAGGGTGELFF. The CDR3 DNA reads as TGTGCCAGCAGCCACGCAGGGGGCGGCACCGGGGAGCTGTTTTTT.

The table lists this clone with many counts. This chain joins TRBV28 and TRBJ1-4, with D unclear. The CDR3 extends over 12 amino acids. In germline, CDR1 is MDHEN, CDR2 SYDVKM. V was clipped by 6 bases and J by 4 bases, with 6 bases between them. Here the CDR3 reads CASRASNEKLFF. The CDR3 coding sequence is TGTGCCAGCAGGGCCAGTAATGAAAAACTGTTTTTT.

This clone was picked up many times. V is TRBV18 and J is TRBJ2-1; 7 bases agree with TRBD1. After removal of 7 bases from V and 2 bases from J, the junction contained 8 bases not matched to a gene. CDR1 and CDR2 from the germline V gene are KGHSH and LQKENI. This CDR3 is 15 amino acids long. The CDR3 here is CASWTTGPTYNEQFF. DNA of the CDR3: TGTGCCAGCTGGACGACAGGGCCGACCTACAATGAGCAGTTCTTC.

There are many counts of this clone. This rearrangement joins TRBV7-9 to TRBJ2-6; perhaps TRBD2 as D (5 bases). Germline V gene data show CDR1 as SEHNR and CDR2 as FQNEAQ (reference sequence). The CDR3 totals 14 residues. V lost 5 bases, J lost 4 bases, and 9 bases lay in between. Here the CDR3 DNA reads TGTGCCAGCAGCCCGGGGATAGGGGCCAACGTCCTGACTTTC. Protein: CASSPGIGANVLTF.

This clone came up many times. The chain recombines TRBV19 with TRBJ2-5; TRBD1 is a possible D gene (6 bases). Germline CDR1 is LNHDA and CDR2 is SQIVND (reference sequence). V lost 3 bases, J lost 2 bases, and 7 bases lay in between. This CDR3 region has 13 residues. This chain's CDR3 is CASSMDSQETQYF. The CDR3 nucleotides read TGTGCCAGTAGTATGGACAGTCAAGAGACCCAGTACTTC. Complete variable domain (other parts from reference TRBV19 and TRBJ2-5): DGGITQSPKYLFRKEGQNVTLSCEQNLNHDAMYWYRQDPGQGLRLIYYSQIVNDFQKGDIAEGYSVSREKKESFPLTVTSAQKNPTAFYLCASSMDSQETQYFGPGTRLLVL.

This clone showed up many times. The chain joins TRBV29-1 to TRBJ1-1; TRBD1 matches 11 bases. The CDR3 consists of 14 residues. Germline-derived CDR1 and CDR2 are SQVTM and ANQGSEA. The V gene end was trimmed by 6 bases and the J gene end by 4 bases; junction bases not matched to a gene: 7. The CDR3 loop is CSVDRGRFGTEAFF. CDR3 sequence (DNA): TGCAGCGTGGACAGGGGGCGATTTGGCACTGAAGCTTTCTTT. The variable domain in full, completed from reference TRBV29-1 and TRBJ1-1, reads SAVISQKPSRDICQRGTSLTIQCQVDSQVTMMFWYRQQPGQSLTLIATANQGSEATYESGFVIDKFPISRPNLTFSTLTVSNMSPEDSSIYLCSVDRGRFGTEAFFGQGTRLTVV.

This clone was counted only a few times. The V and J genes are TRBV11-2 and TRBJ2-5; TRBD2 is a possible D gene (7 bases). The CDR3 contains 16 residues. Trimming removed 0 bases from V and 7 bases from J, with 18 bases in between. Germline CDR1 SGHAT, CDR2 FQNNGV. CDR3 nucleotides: TGTGCCAGCAGCTTAGATCAAGGGGGGGCGCGGGGGACCCAGTACTTC. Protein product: CASSLDQGGARGTQYF.

The CDR3 loop is CASSAKVATGELFF. The CDR3 DNA follows: TGCGCCAGCAGCGCCAAGGTAGCGACCGGGGAGCTGTTTTTT. V usage is TRBV5-1 and J usage is TRBJ2-2; possibly TRBD2 for D (5 bases). Trimming removed 4 bases at V and 5 bases at J, with 12 bases between. Per germline, CDR1 SGHRS and CDR2 YFSETQ. This CDR3 is 14 amino acids long.

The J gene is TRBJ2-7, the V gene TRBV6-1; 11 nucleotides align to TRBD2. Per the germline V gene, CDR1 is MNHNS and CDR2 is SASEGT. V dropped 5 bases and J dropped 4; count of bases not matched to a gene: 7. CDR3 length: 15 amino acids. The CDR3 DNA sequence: TGTGCCAGCAGTCAAACTAGCGGGAGTGTGTACGAGCAGTACTTC. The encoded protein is CASSQTSGSVYEQYF.

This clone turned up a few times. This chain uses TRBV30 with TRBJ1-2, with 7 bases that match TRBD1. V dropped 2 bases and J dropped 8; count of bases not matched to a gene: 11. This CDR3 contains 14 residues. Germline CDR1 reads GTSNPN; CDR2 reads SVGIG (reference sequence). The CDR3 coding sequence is TGTGCCTGGAGTATACAGATGACAGGGTCCGGCTACACCTTC. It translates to CAWSIQMTGSGYTF.

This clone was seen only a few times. The CDR3 reads CATRKGAANEKLFF. The CDR3 nucleotides are TGTGCCACCAGAAAAGGGGCCGCTAATGAAAAACTGTTTTTT. The chain has TRBV15 and TRBJ1-4, with a tentative D call TRBD1 (5 bases). The CDR3 consists of 14 residues. The germline CDR1 and CDR2 sequences are LNHNV and YYDKDF (reference sequence). Trimming removed 6 bases at V and 3 bases at J, with 11 bases between.

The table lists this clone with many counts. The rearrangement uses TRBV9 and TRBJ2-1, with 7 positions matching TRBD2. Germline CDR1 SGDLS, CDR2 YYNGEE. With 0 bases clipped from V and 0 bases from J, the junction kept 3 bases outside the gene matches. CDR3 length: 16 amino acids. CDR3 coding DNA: TGTGCCAGCAGCGTAGGGCTAGCGGACTCCTACAATGAGCAGTTCTTC. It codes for CASSVGLADSYNEQFF.

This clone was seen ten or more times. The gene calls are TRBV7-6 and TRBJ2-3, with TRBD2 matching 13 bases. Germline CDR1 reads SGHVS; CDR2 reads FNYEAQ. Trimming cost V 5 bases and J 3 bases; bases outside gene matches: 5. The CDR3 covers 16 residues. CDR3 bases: TGTGCCAGCAGCCTCCGGACTAGCGGGAGAACAGATACGCAGTATTTT. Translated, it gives CASSLRTSGRTDTQYF.

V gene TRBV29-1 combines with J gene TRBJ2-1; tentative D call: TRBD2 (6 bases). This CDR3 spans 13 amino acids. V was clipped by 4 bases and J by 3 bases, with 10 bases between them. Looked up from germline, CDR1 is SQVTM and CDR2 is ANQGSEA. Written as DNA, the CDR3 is TGCAGCGTTGTGCAGGGAGGCTACAATGAGCAGTTCTTC. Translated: CSVVQGGYNEQFF.

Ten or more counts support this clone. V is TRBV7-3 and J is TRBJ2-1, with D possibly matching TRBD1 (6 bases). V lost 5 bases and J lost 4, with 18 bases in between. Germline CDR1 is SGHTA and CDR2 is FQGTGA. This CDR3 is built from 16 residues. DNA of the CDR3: TGTGCCAGCAGCCTCTATGGGGGCGGGCCTTACAATGAGCAGTTCTTC. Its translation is CASSLYGGGPYNEQFF. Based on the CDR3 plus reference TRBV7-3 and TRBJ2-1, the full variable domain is GAGVSQTPSNKVTEKGKYVELRCDPISGHTALYWYRQSLGQGPEFLIYFQGTGAADDSGLPNDRFFAVRPEGSVSTLKIQRTERGDSAVYLCASSLYGGGPYNEQFFGPGTRLTVL.

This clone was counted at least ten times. The CDR3 spells CASSEDRGIWNEQFF. In DNA, the CDR3 is TGTGCCAGCAGTGAGGACAGGGGGATCTGGAATGAGCAGTTCTTC. This rearrangement joins TRBV6-1 to TRBJ2-1; TRBD1 matches at 10 bases. The germline CDR1 and CDR2 sequences are MNHNS and SASEGT. V was pared by 3 bases and J by 7 bases, with 6 bases of the junction left unmatched. The CDR3 contains 15 residues.

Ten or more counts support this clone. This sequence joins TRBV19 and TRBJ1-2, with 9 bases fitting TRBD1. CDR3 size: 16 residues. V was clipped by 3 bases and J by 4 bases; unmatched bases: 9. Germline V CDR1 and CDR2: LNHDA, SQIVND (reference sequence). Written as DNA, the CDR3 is TGTGCCAGTAGTATGCTTGGGACAGGGAGATCCTATGGCTACACCTTC. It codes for CASSMLGTGRSYGYTF.